This T cell receptor (beta chain) is from a study of blood T cell repertoires in COVID-19. Study summary: PBMCs, B-cell-depleted T cells, or T cells provided the cDNA or gDNA that made up the material.

The CDR3 consists of 12 residues. Germline loops: CDR1 SGHDT, CDR2 YYEEEE. V dropped 3 bases and J dropped 12; count of bases not matched to a gene: 8. In its sample, this clone was seen a few times. Authors' methods: Amplification from reference gene primers served as the basis for estimated nucleated cell counts. Generated by immunoSEQ multiplex PCR, the TCRdb table keeps only in-frame clones and is missing some. The V and J calls and clone size come from that table; D and trimming were worked out from the DNA. This table holds 55,000 to 65,000 clones, 60% to 80% found once. Sequencing was performed on peripheral blood. The sequence was collected from a man aged 60 to 69 with acute or convalescent COVID-19. The genes are TRBV5-6 and TRBJ1-2; 7 positions match TRBD1. CDR3 sequence: CASSSGDSPDTF. The CDR3 DNA reads as TGTGCCAGCAGCTCAGGGGACAGTCCTGACACCTTC.